This TCR beta chain was identified in a study of blood T cell repertoires in COVID-19. Study overall: Acute and convalescent COVID-19 specimens originated in the United States, Italy and Spain. Nucleic acid was either cDNA or gDNA, and it came from T cells, B-cell-depleted T cells, or PBMCs.

As processed by the authors: Reference gene primer amplification gave nucleated cell count estimates. Sequenced by immunoSEQ multiplex PCR; TCRdb stores in-frame clones only, minus some. The V and J calls and clone size were taken over from that table, and D and trimming were inferred from the DNA. The repertoire holds 55,000 to 65,000 clones, around 83% seen once, with 5.5% to 6% in the top ten. Trimming took off 7 bases at V and 6 bases at J, with 15 bases between the two ends. The CDR3 is 13 residues long. Germline V gives CDR1 LNHDA, CDR2 SQIVND (reference sequence). This sequence originates from a woman between 55 and 75 years old with acute or convalescent COVID-19. The sequencing input was peripheral blood. This chain joins TRBV19 and TRBJ1-1; perhaps TRBD1 as D (6 bases). The CDR3: CASTHRVKAEAFF. The CDR3 nucleotides are TGTGCCAGTACCCACAGGGTGAAGGCTGAAGCTTTCTTT.